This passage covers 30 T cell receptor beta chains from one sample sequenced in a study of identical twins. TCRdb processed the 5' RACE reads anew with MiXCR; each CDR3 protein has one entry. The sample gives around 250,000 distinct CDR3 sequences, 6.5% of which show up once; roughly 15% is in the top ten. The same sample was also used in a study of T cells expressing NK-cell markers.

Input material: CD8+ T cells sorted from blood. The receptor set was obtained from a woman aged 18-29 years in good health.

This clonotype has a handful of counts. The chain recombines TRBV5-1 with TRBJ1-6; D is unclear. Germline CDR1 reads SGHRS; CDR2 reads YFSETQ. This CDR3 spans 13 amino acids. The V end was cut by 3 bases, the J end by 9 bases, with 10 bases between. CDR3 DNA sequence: TGCGCCAGCAGCTCGGTATGGGCTTCACCCCTCCACTTT. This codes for CASSSVWASPLHF.

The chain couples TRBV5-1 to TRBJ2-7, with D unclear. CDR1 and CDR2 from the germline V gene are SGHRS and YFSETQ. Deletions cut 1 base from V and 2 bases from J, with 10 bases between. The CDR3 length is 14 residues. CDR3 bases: TGCGCCAGCAGCTTGTCGGTAGGGACCTACGAGCAGTACTTC. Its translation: CASSLSVGTYEQYF.

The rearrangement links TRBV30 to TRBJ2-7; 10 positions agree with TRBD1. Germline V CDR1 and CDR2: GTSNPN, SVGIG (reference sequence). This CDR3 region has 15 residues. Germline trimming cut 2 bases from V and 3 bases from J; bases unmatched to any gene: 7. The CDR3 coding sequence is TGTGCCTGGAGTCCGGGACAGGGGATTTTCTACGAGCAGTACTTC. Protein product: CAWSPGQGIFYEQYF. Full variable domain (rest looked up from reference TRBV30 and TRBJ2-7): SQTIHQWPATLVQPVGSPLSLECTVEGTSNPNLYWYRQAAGRGLQLLFYSVGIGQISSEVPQNLSASRPQDRQFILSSKKLLLSDSGFYLCAWSPGQGIFYEQYFGPGTRLTVT.

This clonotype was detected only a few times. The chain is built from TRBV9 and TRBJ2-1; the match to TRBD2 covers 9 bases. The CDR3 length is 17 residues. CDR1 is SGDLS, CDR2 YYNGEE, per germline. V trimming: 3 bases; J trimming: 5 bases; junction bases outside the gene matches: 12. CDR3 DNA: TGTGCCAGCAGCGAGCCCCTGGGGGCGGGGGGGGACAATGAGCAGTTCTTC. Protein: CASSEPLGAGGDNEQFF.

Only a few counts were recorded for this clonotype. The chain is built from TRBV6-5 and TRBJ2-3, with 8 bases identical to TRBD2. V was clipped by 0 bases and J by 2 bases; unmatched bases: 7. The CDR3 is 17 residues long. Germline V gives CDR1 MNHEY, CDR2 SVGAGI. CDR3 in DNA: TGTGCCAGCAGTTACTCGGGGGGACTAGTCCCCACAGATACGCAGTATTTT. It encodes CASSYSGGLVPTDTQYF.

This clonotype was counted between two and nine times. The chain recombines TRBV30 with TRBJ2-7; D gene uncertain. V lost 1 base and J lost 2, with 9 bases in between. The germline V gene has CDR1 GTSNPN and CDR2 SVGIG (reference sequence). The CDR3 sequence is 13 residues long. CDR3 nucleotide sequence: TGTGCCTGGAGTGGGATCAGGACCTACGAGCAGTACTTC. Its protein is CAWSGIRTYEQYF.

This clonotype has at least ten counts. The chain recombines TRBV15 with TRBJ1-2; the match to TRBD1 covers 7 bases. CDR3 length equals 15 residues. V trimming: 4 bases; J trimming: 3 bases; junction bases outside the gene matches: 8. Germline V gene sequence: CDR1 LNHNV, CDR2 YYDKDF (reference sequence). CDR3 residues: CATSTPRQGYYGYTF. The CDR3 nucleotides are TGTGCCACCAGCACACCCCGACAGGGCTACTATGGCTACACCTTC.

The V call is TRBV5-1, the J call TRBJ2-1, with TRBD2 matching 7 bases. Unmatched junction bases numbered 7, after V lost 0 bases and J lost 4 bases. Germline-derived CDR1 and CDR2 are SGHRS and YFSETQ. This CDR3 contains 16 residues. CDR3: CASSLETSMEYNEQFF. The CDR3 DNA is TGCGCCAGCAGCTTGGAGACTAGCATGGAATACAATGAGCAGTTCTTC.

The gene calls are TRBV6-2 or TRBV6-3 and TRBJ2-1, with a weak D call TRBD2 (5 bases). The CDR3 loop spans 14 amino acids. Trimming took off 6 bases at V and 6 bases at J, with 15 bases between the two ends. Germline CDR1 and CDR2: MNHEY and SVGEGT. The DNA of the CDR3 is TGTGCCAGCAGACCCTATGGCGGGTCCAATGAGCAGTTCTTC. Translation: CASRPYGGSNEQFF.

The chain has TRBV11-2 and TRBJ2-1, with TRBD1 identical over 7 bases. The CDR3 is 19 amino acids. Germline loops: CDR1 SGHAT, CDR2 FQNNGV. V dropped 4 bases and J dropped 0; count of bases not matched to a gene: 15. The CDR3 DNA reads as TGTGCCAGCAGCTCGCCTGTGGGATCAGGGGGTAGCTCCTACAATGAGCAGTTCTTC. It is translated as CASSSPVGSGGSSYNEQFF.

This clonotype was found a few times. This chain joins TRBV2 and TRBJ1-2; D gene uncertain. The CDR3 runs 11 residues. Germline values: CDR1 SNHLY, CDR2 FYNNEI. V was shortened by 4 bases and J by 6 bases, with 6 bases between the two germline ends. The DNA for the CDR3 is TGTGCCAGCAGTGCGCAGCATGGCTACACCTTC. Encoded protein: CASSAQHGYTF.

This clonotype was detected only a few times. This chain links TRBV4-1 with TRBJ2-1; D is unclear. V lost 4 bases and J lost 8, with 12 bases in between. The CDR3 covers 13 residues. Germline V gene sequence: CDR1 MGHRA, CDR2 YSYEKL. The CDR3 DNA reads TGCGCCAGCAGCCCCGGCCGTGGCGATGAGCAGTTCTTC. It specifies CASSPGRGDEQFF.

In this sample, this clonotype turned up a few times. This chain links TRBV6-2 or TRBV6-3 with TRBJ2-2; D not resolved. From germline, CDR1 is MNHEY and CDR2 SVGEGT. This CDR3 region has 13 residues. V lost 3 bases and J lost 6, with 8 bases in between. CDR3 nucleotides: TGTGCCAGCAGTTATCTGGGTGCCGGGGAGCTGTTTTTT. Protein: CASSYLGAGELFF.

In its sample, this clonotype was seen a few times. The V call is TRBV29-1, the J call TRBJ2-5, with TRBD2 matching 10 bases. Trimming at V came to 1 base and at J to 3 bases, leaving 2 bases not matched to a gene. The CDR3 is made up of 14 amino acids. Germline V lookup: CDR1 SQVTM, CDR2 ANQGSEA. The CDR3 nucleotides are TGCAGCGTTGAAGGGACTAGCGGAGAAGAGACCCAGTACTTC. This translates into CSVEGTSGEETQYF.

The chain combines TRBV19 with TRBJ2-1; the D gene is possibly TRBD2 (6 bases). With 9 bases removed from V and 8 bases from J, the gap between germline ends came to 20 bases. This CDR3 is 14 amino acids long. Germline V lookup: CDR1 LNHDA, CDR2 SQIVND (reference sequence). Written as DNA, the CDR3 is TGTGCCAGCCGCATGGGGGGTAATAGTTATGAGCAGTTCTTC. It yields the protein CASRMGGNSYEQFF.

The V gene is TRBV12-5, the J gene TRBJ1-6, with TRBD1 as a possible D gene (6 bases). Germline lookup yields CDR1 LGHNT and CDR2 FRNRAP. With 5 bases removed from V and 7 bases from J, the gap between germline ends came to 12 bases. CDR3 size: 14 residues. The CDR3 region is CASGHTGYNSPLHF. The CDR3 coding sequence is TGTGCTAGTGGTCATACAGGGTACAATTCACCCCTCCACTTT.

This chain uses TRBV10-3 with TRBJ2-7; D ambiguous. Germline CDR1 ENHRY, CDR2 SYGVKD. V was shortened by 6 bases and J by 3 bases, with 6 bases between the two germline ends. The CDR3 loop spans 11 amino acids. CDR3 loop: CAIRKGYEQYF. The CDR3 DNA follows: TGTGCCATCAGAAAGGGCTACGAGCAGTACTTC.

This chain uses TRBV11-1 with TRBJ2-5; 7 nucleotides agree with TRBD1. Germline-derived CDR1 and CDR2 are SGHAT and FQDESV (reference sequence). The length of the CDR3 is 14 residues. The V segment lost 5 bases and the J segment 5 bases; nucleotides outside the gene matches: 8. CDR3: CASSPRDRWETQYF. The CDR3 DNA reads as TGTGCCAGCAGCCCCCGGGACAGATGGGAGACCCAGTACTTC.

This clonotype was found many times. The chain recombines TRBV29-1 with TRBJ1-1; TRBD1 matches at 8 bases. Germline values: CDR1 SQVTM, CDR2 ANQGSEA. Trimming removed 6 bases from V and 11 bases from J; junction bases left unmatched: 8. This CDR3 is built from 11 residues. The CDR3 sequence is CSVGQGQGAFF. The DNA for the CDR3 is TGCAGCGTCGGACAGGGCCAAGGGGCTTTCTTT.

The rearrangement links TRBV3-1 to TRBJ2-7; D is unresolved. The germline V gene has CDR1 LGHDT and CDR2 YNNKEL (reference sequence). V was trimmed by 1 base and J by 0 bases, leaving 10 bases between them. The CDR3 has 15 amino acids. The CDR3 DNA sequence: TGTGCCAGCAGCCAAGGGCGCGTTAGCTCCTACGAGCAGTACTTC. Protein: CASSQGRVSSYEQYF.

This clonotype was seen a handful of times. DNA for the CDR3: TGCAGCTTGACGGGGCCTGGCACTGAAGCTTTCTTT. Its protein is CSLTGPGTEAFF. The chain joins TRBV29-1 to TRBJ1-1, with D tentatively TRBD1 (5 bases). The CDR3 loop spans 12 amino acids. Per germline, CDR1 SQVTM and CDR2 ANQGSEA. V was clipped by 8 bases and J by 4 bases, with 14 bases between them.

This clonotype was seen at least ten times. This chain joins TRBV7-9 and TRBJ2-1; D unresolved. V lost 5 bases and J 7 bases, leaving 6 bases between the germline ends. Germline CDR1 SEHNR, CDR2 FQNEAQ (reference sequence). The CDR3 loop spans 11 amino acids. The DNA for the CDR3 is TGTGCCAGCAGCCAAGAAAATGAGCAGTTCTTC. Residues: CASSQENEQFF.

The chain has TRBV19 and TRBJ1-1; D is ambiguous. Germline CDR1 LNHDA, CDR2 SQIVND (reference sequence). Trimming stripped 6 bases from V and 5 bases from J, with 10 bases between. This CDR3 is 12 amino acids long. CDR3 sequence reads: CASRVGETEAFF. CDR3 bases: TGTGCCAGTAGGGTCGGGGAAACTGAAGCTTTCTTT.

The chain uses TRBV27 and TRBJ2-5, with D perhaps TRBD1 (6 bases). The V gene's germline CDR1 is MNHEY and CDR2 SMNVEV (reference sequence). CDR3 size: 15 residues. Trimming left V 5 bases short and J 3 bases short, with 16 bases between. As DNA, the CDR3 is TGTGCCAGCAGTCCCTACCTGGACAGCAAAGAGACCCAGTACTTC. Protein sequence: CASSPYLDSKETQYF.

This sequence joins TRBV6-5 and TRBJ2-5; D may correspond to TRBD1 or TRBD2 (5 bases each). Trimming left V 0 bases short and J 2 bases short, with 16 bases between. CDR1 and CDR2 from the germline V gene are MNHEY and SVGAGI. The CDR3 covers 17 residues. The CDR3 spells CASSYSIPGTTQETQYF. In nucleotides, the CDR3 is TGTGCCAGCAGTTACTCGATTCCAGGGACGACACAAGAGACCCAGTACTTC.

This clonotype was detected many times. The CDR3 here is CASSRERGALRELFF. The DNA for the CDR3 is TGTGCCAGCAGCCGGGAGCGGGGGGCCCTCCGGGAGCTGTTTTTT. The V gene is TRBV14, the J gene TRBJ2-2; 9 bases are shared with TRBD2. J was trimmed by 9 bases and V by 4 bases; bases with no gene match: 9. Germline-derived CDR1 and CDR2 are SGHDN and FVKESK. This CDR3 region has 15 residues.

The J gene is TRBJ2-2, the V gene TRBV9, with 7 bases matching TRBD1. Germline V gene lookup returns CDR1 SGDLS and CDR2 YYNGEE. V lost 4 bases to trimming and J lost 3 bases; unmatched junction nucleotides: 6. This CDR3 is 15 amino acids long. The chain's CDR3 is CASSRGQLDTGELFF. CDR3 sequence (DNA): TGTGCCAGCAGCCGGGGACAGCTAGACACCGGGGAGCTGTTTTTT. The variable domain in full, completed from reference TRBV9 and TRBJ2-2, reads DSGVTQTPKHLITATGQRVTLRCSPRSGDLSVYWYQQSLDQGLQFLIQYYNGEERAKGNILERFSAQQFPDLHSELNLSSLELGDSALYFCASSRGQLDTGELFFGEGSRLTVL.

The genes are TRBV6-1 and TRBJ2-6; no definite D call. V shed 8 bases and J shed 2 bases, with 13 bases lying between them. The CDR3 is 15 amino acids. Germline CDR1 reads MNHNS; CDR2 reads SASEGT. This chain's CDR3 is CASLLPGPGANVLTF. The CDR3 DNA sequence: TGTGCCAGCTTGCTTCCAGGCCCTGGGGCCAACGTCCTGACTTTC.

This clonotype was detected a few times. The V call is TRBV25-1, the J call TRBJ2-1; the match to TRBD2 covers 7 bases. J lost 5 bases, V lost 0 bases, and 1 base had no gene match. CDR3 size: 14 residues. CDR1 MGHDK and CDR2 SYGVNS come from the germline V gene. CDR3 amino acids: CASSEYRGDNEQFF. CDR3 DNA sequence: TGTGCCAGCAGTGAATACCGGGGGGACAATGAGCAGTTCTTC.

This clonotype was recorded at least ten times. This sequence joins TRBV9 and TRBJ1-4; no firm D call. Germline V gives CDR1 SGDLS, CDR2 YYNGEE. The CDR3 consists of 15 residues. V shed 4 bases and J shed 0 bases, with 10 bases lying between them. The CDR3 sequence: CASSSNSATNEKLFF. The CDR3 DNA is TGTGCCAGCAGCAGTAACAGTGCAACTAATGAAAAACTGTTTTTT.